The 22 T cell receptor beta chains below were found in one sample sequenced in a study of early T cells in non-severe SARS-CoV-2 infection. TCRdb reprocessed the 5' RACE reads via MiXCR and lists one record per CDR3 protein. Here the sample spans 100,000 to 130,000 distinct CDR3 sequences, 12% being singletons. The sample was whole blood. The receptors were sampled from an adult who was a healthcare worker with PCR-confirmed SARS-CoV-2 infection or an uninfected control (not recorded which).

At least ten counts were recorded for this clonotype. The junction and the germline gene differ at one end; a read error may be behind it. The chain carries TRBV20-1 and TRBJ2-5, with 7 bases matching TRBD2. Germline values: CDR1 DFQATT, CDR2 SNEGSKA (reference sequence). The length of the CDR3 is 15 residues. The CDR3 nucleotides read TGCAGTGCTAGAGGTCTTAAGCGGACTAGAGAGGCCCAGTACTTC. Translated, it gives CSARGLKRTREAQYF.

This clonotype has a count of ten or more. The CDR3 loop is CASSEIAGGAGEQFF. The CDR3 DNA follows: TGTGCCAGCAGTGAAATCGCGGGAGGGGCCGGTGAGCAGTTCTTC. The chain carries TRBV2 and TRBJ2-1; TRBD2 aligns across 9 bases. V dropped 2 bases and J dropped 9; count of bases not matched to a gene: 8. This CDR3 is 15 amino acids long. Germline V lookup: CDR1 SNHLY, CDR2 FYNNEI.

This clonotype came up a few times. The rearrangement links TRBV20-1 to TRBJ2-2; TRBD2 might be the D (7 bases). Between the trimmed V and J ends, which lost 2 bases and 7 bases, there was a span of 11 bases. The CDR3 contains 13 residues. Per germline, CDR1 DFQATT and CDR2 SNEGSKA (reference sequence). CDR3 in amino acids: CSARWGGHGELFF. For the CDR3, the DNA is TGCAGTGCTAGATGGGGGGGGCACGGGGAGCTGTTTTTT.

This chain links TRBV29-1 with TRBJ2-6, with no clear D. Germline assignment: CDR1 SQVTM and CDR2 ANQGSEA. The ends were cut back, 5 bases at V and 0 bases at J, with 2 bases in the middle. This CDR3 has 12 residues. The CDR3 sequence: CSVHSGANVLTF. The CDR3 nucleotides are TGCAGCGTTCACTCTGGGGCCAACGTCCTGACTTTC.

The gene calls are TRBV10-3 and TRBJ2-7; D not resolved. CDR3 length: 14 residues. V lost 6 bases, J lost 2 bases, and 14 bases lay in between. Germline V gene lookup returns CDR1 ENHRY and CDR2 SYGVKD. CDR3 sequence (DNA): TGTGCCATCAGACAGACGGCAACGACCTACGAGCAGTACTTC. Translation gives CAIRQTATTYEQYF.

This clonotype was counted many times. This chain links TRBV29-1 with TRBJ2-2; 7 positions agree with TRBD2. The CDR3 is made up of 14 amino acids. Germline V gives CDR1 SQVTM, CDR2 ANQGSEA. With V trimmed by 4 bases and J by 3 bases, 5 bases remained unmatched. In nucleotides, the CDR3 is TGCAGCGTTGTGGCGGGGGACCACACCGGGGAGCTGTTTTTT. Its protein is CSVVAGDHTGELFF.

The chain employs TRBV21-1 and TRBJ2-7; the listed D gene, TRBD1, was not tested against the DNA. TRBV21-1 is a pseudogene locus. The CDR3 has 14 residues. CDR3: CASSKEGQLYEQYF. The CDR3 region has the DNA TGTGCCAGCAGCAAAGAGGGACAGCTTTACGAGCAGTACTTC.

CDR3: CASSLRPPSFLGGGELFF. In nucleotides, the CDR3 is TGTGCCAGCAGCCTCCGCCCTCCGTCCTTCTTAGGTGGCGGGGAGCTGTTTTTT. This rearrangement joins TRBV4-2 to TRBJ2-2; D remains unclear. Trimming removed 4 bases from V and 7 bases from J, with 25 bases in between. Germline CDR1 and CDR2: LGHNA and YNFKEQ. The CDR3 is 18 residues long.

The rearrangement uses TRBV19 and TRBJ2-5; 8 bases agree with TRBD2. V trimming: 6 bases; J trimming: 2 bases; junction bases outside the gene matches: 5. This CDR3 spans 14 amino acids. In germline, CDR1 is LNHDA, CDR2 SQIVND (reference sequence). CDR3 sequence: CASRERGRQETQYF. The CDR3 DNA is TGTGCCAGTAGGGAGCGGGGGCGACAAGAGACCCAGTACTTC.

The chain joins TRBV19 to TRBJ2-5; tentatively, D is TRBD1 (8 bases). Germline V gives CDR1 LNHDA, CDR2 SQIVND (reference sequence). V dropped 6 bases and J dropped 2 bases, with 13 bases sitting between them. CDR3 length: 14 amino acids. The chain's CDR3 is CASRDREGQETQYF. The CDR3 nucleotides are TGTGCCAGTAGGGACAGGGAGGGGCAAGAGACCCAGTACTTC.

J is TRBJ2-1 and V is TRBV5-4, with D possibly called TRBD1 or TRBD2 (5 bases each). In germline, CDR1 is SGHNT, CDR2 YYREEE (reference sequence). Trimming removed 4 bases at V and 1 base at J, with 18 bases between. This CDR3 has 17 amino acids. CDR3 DNA: TGTGCCAGCAGCCCGCCGCCGGGGCGGCCGTCCTACAATGAGCAGTTCTTC. The encoded protein is CASSPPPGRPSYNEQFF.

J is TRBJ1-5 and V is TRBV11-2, with D tentatively TRBD1 (5 bases). The germline V gene encodes CDR1 SGHAT and CDR2 FQNNGV. With 0 bases removed from V and 4 bases from J, the gap between germline ends came to 10 bases. CDR3 length: 15 amino acids. CDR3 in DNA: TGTGCCAGCAGCTTAGATTATGGGGGAAATCAGCCCCAGCATTTT. Protein: CASSLDYGGNQPQHF.

The rearrangement links TRBV6-6 to TRBJ2-7; a weak D match, TRBD1 (6 bases). The CDR3 covers 16 residues. CDR1 MNHNY and CDR2 SVGAGI come from the germline V gene (reference sequence). The germline V and J ends were trimmed by 4 bases and 3 bases, with 19 bases remaining between them. CDR3 bases: TGTGCCAGCAGTTCCCAACAGGGTTCGGGCTACTACGAGCAGTACTTC. Its protein product is CASSSQQGSGYYEQYF.

This clonotype was observed a few times. The chain couples TRBV7-2 to TRBJ1-6; D remains unclear. The CDR3 has 14 amino acids. V was pared by 5 bases and J by 10 bases, with 15 bases between. CDR1 and CDR2 from the germline V gene are SGHTA and FQGNSA. This chain's CDR3 is CASSDPPSVSPLHF. The DNA for the CDR3 is TGTGCCAGCAGCGACCCACCGTCGGTCTCACCCCTCCACTTT. Looking up the rest from reference TRBV7-2 and TRBJ1-6 gives the full variable domain: GAGVSQSPSNKVTEKGKDVELRCDPISGHTALYWYRQSLGQGLEFLIYFQGNSAPDKSGLPSDRFSAERTGGSVSTLTIQRTQQEDSAVYLCASSDPPSVSPLHFGNGTRLTVT.

This clonotype was recorded many times. The chain recombines TRBV6-1 with TRBJ2-5; the match to TRBD2 covers 12 bases. The CDR3 is made up of 18 amino acids. Germline V CDR1 and CDR2: MNHNS, SASEGT. The V segment lost 1 base and the J segment 5 bases; nucleotides outside the gene matches: 11. The DNA for the CDR3 is TGTGCCAGCAGTGAAGGGGCTAGCGGGAGGGCCATCCTGGAGACCCAGTACTTC. Amino acid sequence: CASSEGASGRAILETQYF.

The rearrangement joins TRBV3-1 to TRBJ2-7; either TRBD1 or TRBD2 may fit D (5 bases each). Trimming removed 1 base at V and 2 bases at J, with 9 bases between. CDR3 size: 14 residues. Germline CDR1 and CDR2: LGHDT and YNNKEL (reference sequence). CDR3 region: CASSQGTGPYEQYF. CDR3 sequence (DNA): TGTGCCAGCAGCCAAGGAACGGGACCCTACGAGCAGTACTTC.

This clonotype showed up many times. The genes are TRBV20-1 and TRBJ2-1; tentative D call: TRBD1 (7 bases). CDR1 is DFQATT, CDR2 SNEGSKA, per germline (reference sequence). There are 17 residues in the CDR3. V shed 6 bases and J shed 0 bases, with 21 bases lying between them. As DNA, the CDR3 is TGCAGTGCCGCCCCGGGGGACAGCTCAAGCTCCTACAATGAGCAGTTCTTC. It yields the protein CSAAPGDSSSSYNEQFF.

The chain combines TRBV10-3 with TRBJ1-4; 7 bases agree with TRBD1. The ends lost 3 bases at V and 3 bases at J; junction bases unmatched: 13. From germline, CDR1 is ENHRY and CDR2 SYGVKD. The CDR3 length is 18 residues. CDR3 residues: CAISEAAQGISANEKLFF. In nucleotides, the CDR3 is TGTGCCATCAGTGAAGCAGCACAGGGGATTTCGGCTAATGAAAAACTGTTTTTT.

The J gene is TRBJ1-5, the V gene TRBV4-2, with 7 nucleotides matching TRBD1. With 4 bases clipped from V and 1 base from J, the junction kept 4 bases outside the gene matches. Per germline, CDR1 LGHNA and CDR2 YNFKEQ. There are 15 residues in the CDR3. The CDR3 nucleotides are TGTGCCAGCAGCCCCGACAGGGCGAGCAATCAGCCCCAGCATTTT. Amino acid sequence: CASSPDRASNQPQHF.

This clonotype was recorded many times. The chain employs TRBV12-3 or TRBV12-4 and TRBJ1-1; D is unresolved. Trimming stripped 7 bases from V and 1 base from J, with 16 bases between. The CDR3 consists of 15 residues. The CDR3 sequence is CASTPPTRANTEAFF. The CDR3 nucleotides are TGTGCCAGCACCCCCCCCACCCGGGCGAACACTGAAGCTTTCTTT.

This clonotype was seen many times. V is TRBV5-4 and J is TRBJ2-5, with a possible D match to TRBD2 (6 bases). V lost 1 base and J 5 bases, leaving 15 bases between the germline ends. There are 15 residues in the CDR3. Per the germline V gene, CDR1 is SGHNT and CDR2 is YYREEE (reference sequence). This CDR3 is CASSLRLASGETQYF. Here the CDR3 DNA reads TGTGCCAGCAGCTTGAGGCTAGCGAGTGGGGAGACCCAGTACTTC.

The chain combines TRBV10-3 with TRBJ1-1; the match to TRBD1 covers 9 bases. The V gene's germline CDR1 is ENHRY and CDR2 SYGVKD. The CDR3 covers 15 residues. J gave up 0 bases and V 7 bases, and 6 bases lay outside the gene matches. CDR3 DNA sequence: TGTGCCATCACCCGGACAGGGGCCATGAACACTGAAGCTTTCTTT. Translating gives CAITRTGAMNTEAFF.